Listed below are T cell receptor beta chains from one sample, sequenced in a study of cytomegalovirus exposure and HLA in healthy donors. The repertoire was sequenced with immunoSEQ multiplex PCR; TCRdb's copy has only in-frame clones and lacks some. The sample holds nearly 200,000 clones. Sequences were obtained from PBMCs. Every receptor here comes from a boy aged 5-17 years in good health and CMV-seronegative. Both conserved end residues are part of each CDR3. A D gene is named only where the DNA matches it firmly.

j_gene: TRBJ1-2
d_gene: TRBD1
v_gene: TRBV29-1
CDR3aa: CSVTGTGIDYGYTF
CDR3nt: TGCAGCGTCACGGGGACAGGGATCGACTATGGCTACACCTTC

j_gene: TRBJ2-2
d_gene: NA
v_gene: TRBV7-3
CDR3aa: CASSFEGPNTGELFF
CDR3nt: TGTGCCAGCAGCTTTGAGGGCCCGAACACCGGGGAGCTGTTTTTT

j_gene: TRBJ1-1
d_gene: TRBD1
v_gene: TRBV7-9
CDR3aa: CASSHYKDRAGTEAFF
CDR3nt: TGTGCCAGCAGCCATTATAAGGACAGGGCAGGCACTGAAGCTTTCTTT

j_gene: TRBJ1-2
d_gene: NA
v_gene: TRBV4-1
CDR3aa: CASSQAPQGAAGYTF
CDR3nt: TGCGCCAGCAGCCAAGCACCCCAGGGTGCGGCGGGCTACACCTTC

j_gene: TRBJ1-3
d_gene: NA
v_gene: TRBV10-2
CDR3aa: CASSESQGTGSGNTIYF
CDR3nt: TGCGCCAGCAGTGAAAGCCAAGGGACTGGCTCTGGAAACACCATATATTTT

j_gene: TRBJ2-5
d_gene: NA
v_gene: TRBV7-9
CDR3aa: CASSADSQETQYF
CDR3nt: TGTGCCAGCAGTGCTGACAGTCAAGAGACCCAGTACTTC

j_gene: TRBJ2-1
d_gene: TRBD1
v_gene: TRBV5-1
CDR3aa: CASSEGTNRGVYNEQFF
CDR3nt: TGCGCCAGCAGCGAGGGAACCAACAGGGGAGTCTACAATGAGCAGTTCTTC

j_gene: TRBJ1-4
d_gene: NA
v_gene: TRBV5-1
CDR3aa: CASSFGQGNEKLFF
CDR3nt: TGCGCCAGCAGCTTCGGCCAGGGGAATGAAAAACTGTTTTTT

j_gene: TRBJ2-3
d_gene: NA
v_gene: TRBV5-4
CDR3aa: CASSLPEDPTDTQYF
CDR3nt: TGTGCCAGCAGCCTCCCAGAGGATCCCACAGATACGCAGTATTTT

j_gene: TRBJ1-1
d_gene: NA
v_gene: TRBV5-1
CDR3aa: CASSLGPGTTEAFF
CDR3nt: TGCGCCAGCAGCTTGGGACCGGGAACGACTGAAGCTTTCTTT

j_gene: TRBJ1-2
d_gene: NA
v_gene: TRBV6-5
CDR3aa: CASSYGGTSGYTF
CDR3nt: TGTGCCAGCAGTTACGGAGGGACTTCAGGCTACACCTTC

j_gene: TRBJ1-1
d_gene: TRBD1
v_gene: TRBV5-4
CDR3aa: CASRDRGRTEAFF
CDR3nt: TGTGCCAGCCGGGACAGGGGTAGAACTGAAGCTTTCTTT

j_gene: TRBJ2-7
d_gene: TRBD2
v_gene: TRBV7-8
CDR3aa: CASSFPRGGKQYF
CDR3nt: TGTGCCAGCAGCTTCCCGAGGGGAGGGAAGCAGTACTTC

j_gene: TRBJ1-3
d_gene: NA
v_gene: TRBV6-5
CDR3aa: CASSRTSSGNTIYF
CDR3nt: TGTGCCAGCAGTAGGACTTCCTCTGGAAACACCATATATTTT

j_gene: TRBJ2-7
d_gene: NA
v_gene: TRBV12-5
CDR3aa: CASGRGKAYEQYF
CDR3nt: TGTGCTAGTGGTAGAGGGAAGGCCTACGAGCAGTACTTC

j_gene: TRBJ1-1
d_gene: TRBD1
v_gene: TRBV4-1
CDR3aa: CASSSTGGTTEAFF
CDR3nt: TGCGCCAGCAGCTCAACAGGGGGGACCACTGAAGCTTTCTTT

j_gene: TRBJ2-1
d_gene: TRBD2
v_gene: TRBV18
CDR3aa: CASSPAGTSGLNEQFF
CDR3nt: TGTGCCAGCTCACCTGCCGGGACTAGCGGTCTCAATGAGCAGTTCTTC

j_gene: TRBJ2-3
d_gene: TRBD2
v_gene: TRBV7-9
CDR3aa: CASSKAGGILGQYF
CDR3nt: TGTGCCAGCAGCAAAGCGGGGGGGATTCTGGGGCAGTATTTT

j_gene: TRBJ1-5
d_gene: TRBD1
v_gene: TRBV4-1
CDR3aa: CASSQPGQARDQPQHF
CDR3nt: TGCGCCAGCAGCCAACCGGGACAGGCTCGGGATCAGCCCCAGCATTTT

j_gene: TRBJ2-7
d_gene: TRBD1
v_gene: TRBV5-6
CDR3aa: CASSYGQGTDEQYF
CDR3nt: TGTGCCAGCAGCTACGGACAGGGCACGGACGAGCAGTACTTC

j_gene: TRBJ2-1
d_gene: TRBD2
v_gene: TRBV7-3
CDR3aa: CASSLTPSGYNEQFF
CDR3nt: TGTGCCAGCAGCTTAACGCCTAGCGGTTACAATGAGCAGTTCTTC

j_gene: TRBJ2-5
d_gene: TRBD2
v_gene: TRBV5-1
CDR3aa: CASSFGLAGEETQYF
CDR3nt: TGCGCCAGCAGCTTCGGACTAGCGGGGGAAGAGACCCAGTACTTC

j_gene: TRBJ1-6
d_gene: NA
v_gene: TRBV7-6
CDR3aa: CASKVGADSPLHF
CDR3nt: TGTGCCAGCAAGGTAGGGGCGGATTCACCCCTCCACTTT

j_gene: TRBJ2-7
d_gene: TRBD2
v_gene: TRBV7-6
CDR3aa: CASGLAEDEQYF
CDR3nt: TGTGCCAGCGGACTAGCGGAGGACGAGCAGTACTTC

j_gene: TRBJ2-7
d_gene: NA
v_gene: TRBV19
CDR3aa: CASSTQQGGVYEQYF
CDR3nt: TGTGCCAGTAGTACGCAACAGGGGGGGGTGTACGAGCAGTACTTC

j_gene: TRBJ2-1
d_gene: TRBD1
v_gene: TRBV19
CDR3aa: CASSIVGPGQGLNEQFF
CDR3nt: TGTGCCAGTAGTATTGTAGGTCCGGGACAGGGTTTAAATGAGCAGTTCTTC

j_gene: TRBJ2-7
d_gene: TRBD2
v_gene: TRBV30
CDR3aa: CAWSWGGAGEQYF
CDR3nt: TGTGCCTGGAGCTGGGGGGGAGCCGGCGAGCAGTACTTC

j_gene: TRBJ2-7
d_gene: NA
v_gene: TRBV6-4
CDR3aa: CASRGGGDDFYEQYF
CDR3nt: TGTGCCAGCAGGGGAGGGGGGGATGATTTCTACGAGCAGTACTTC

j_gene: TRBJ1-2
d_gene: NA
v_gene: TRBV6-5
CDR3aa: CASGALGVPVYTF
CDR3nt: TGTGCCAGCGGGGCGTTAGGTGTTCCAGTCTACACCTTC

j_gene: TRBJ2-7
d_gene: TRBD1
v_gene: TRBV19
CDR3aa: CASSILQGAQYF
CDR3nt: TGTGCCAGTAGTATTCTCCAGGGGGCGCAGTACTTC

j_gene: TRBJ2-7
d_gene: TRBD1
v_gene: TRBV7-9
CDR3aa: CASSWDRADYEQYF
CDR3nt: TGTGCCAGCAGCTGGGACAGGGCGGACTACGAGCAGTACTTC

j_gene: TRBJ2-1
d_gene: TRBD2
v_gene: TRBV19
CDR3aa: CASRTSGVNSYNEQFF
CDR3nt: TGTGCCAGTAGGACTAGCGGGGTTAACTCCTACAATGAGCAGTTCTTC

j_gene: TRBJ1-4
d_gene: TRBD1
v_gene: TRBV25-1
CDR3aa: CASSDPQGARGEKLFF
CDR3nt: TGTGCCAGCAGTGACCCCCAGGGGGCCCGGGGTGAAAAACTGTTTTTT

j_gene: TRBJ2-5
d_gene: TRBD2
v_gene: TRBV19
CDR3aa: CASSGGGFQETQYF
CDR3nt: TGTGCCAGTAGTGGGGGGGGATTCCAAGAGACCCAGTACTTC

j_gene: TRBJ1-1
d_gene: TRBD1
v_gene: TRBV19
CDR3aa: CASSPVARGRDNTEAFF
CDR3nt: TGTGCCAGTAGTCCAGTCGCGAGGGGGCGAGATAACACTGAAGCTTTCTTT

j_gene: TRBJ2-5
d_gene: NA
v_gene: TRBV19
CDR3aa: CASSSGMEETQYF
CDR3nt: TGTGCCAGCTCCTCCGGGATGGAAGAGACCCAGTACTTC

j_gene: TRBJ2-7
d_gene: TRBD2
v_gene: TRBV6-5
CDR3aa: CASSSGGYEQYF
CDR3nt: TGTGCCAGCAGTTCGGGGGGCTACGAGCAGTACTTC

j_gene: TRBJ2-1
d_gene: NA
v_gene: TRBV7-9
CDR3aa: CASSLTQGRGHYNEQFF
CDR3nt: TGTGCCAGCAGCTTAACTCAGGGACGGGGACACTACAATGAGCAGTTCTTC

j_gene: TRBJ2-7
d_gene: NA
v_gene: TRBV14
CDR3aa: CASSQMVTDLYEQYF
CDR3nt: TGTGCCAGCAGCCAGATGGTAACTGATCTCTACGAGCAGTACTTC

j_gene: TRBJ1-1
d_gene: NA
v_gene: TRBV29-1
CDR3aa: CSVYGWGGTEAFF
CDR3nt: TGCAGCGTTTATGGCTGGGGGGGCACTGAAGCTTTCTTT

j_gene: TRBJ2-5
d_gene: NA
v_gene: TRBV4-1
CDR3aa: CASSQGPSQETQYF
CDR3nt: TGCGCCAGCAGCCAAGGTCCCAGCCAAGAGACCCAGTACTTC

j_gene: TRBJ2-2
d_gene: TRBD1
v_gene: TRBV5-1
CDR3aa: CASSSHYSPGQGSTGELFF
CDR3nt: TGCGCCAGCAGCTCACACTACTCCCCGGGACAGGGAAGCACCGGGGAGCTGTTTTTT

j_gene: TRBJ2-3
d_gene: TRBD1
v_gene: TRBV30
CDR3aa: CAWKQGAGTDTQYF
CDR3nt: TGTGCCTGGAAACAGGGGGCCGGGACAGATACGCAGTATTTT

j_gene: TRBJ1-2
d_gene: NA
v_gene: TRBV6-6
CDR3aa: CASSEEQTKILVTF
CDR3nt: TGTGCCAGCAGCGAGGAACAAACGAAAATCTTGGTCACCTTC

j_gene: TRBJ1-3
d_gene: NA
v_gene: TRBV4-1
CDR3aa: CASSQAESSGNTIYF
CDR3nt: TGCGCCAGCAGCCAAGCGGAGTCCTCTGGAAACACCATATATTTT

j_gene: TRBJ2-3
d_gene: NA
v_gene: TRBV25-1
CDR3aa: CASSDLWGPRTQYF
CDR3nt: TGTGCCAGCAGTGATTTATGGGGCCCACGAACGCAGTATTTT

j_gene: TRBJ2-5
d_gene: TRBD1
v_gene: TRBV14
CDR3aa: CASSHGQGRKTQYF
CDR3nt: TGTGCCAGCAGCCACGGACAGGGTAGGAAGACCCAGTACTTC

j_gene: TRBJ1-5
d_gene: TRBD1
v_gene: TRBV28
CDR3aa: CASRTGTATGGAQHF
CDR3nt: TGTGCCAGCAGGACCGGGACAGCAACCGGTGGGGCCCAGCATTTT

j_gene: TRBJ1-1
d_gene: TRBD1
v_gene: TRBV30
CDR3aa: CAWSALYDRATEAFF
CDR3nt: TGTGCCTGGAGTGCTCTCTATGACAGGGCGACTGAAGCTTTCTTT

j_gene: TRBJ2-7
d_gene: TRBD1
v_gene: TRBV6-5
CDR3aa: CASRGVGTGNYEQYF
CDR3nt: TGTGCCAGCAGGGGTGTCGGGACAGGGAATTACGAGCAGTACTTC

j_gene: TRBJ2-3
d_gene: TRBD2
v_gene: TRBV9
CDR3aa: CASSVAQRGGRDTQYF
CDR3nt: TGTGCCAGCAGCGTTGCCCAGCGGGGGGGCAGAGATACGCAGTATTTT

j_gene: TRBJ1-2
d_gene: NA
v_gene: TRBV30
CDR3aa: CAWTGGIPELLNYGYTF
CDR3nt: TGTGCCTGGACCGGGGGAATCCCTGAATTATTAAACTATGGCTACACCTTC

j_gene: TRBJ1-4
d_gene: TRBD1
v_gene: TRBV5-1
CDR3aa: CASSGTGAVDEKLFF
CDR3nt: TGCGCCAGCAGCGGGACAGGGGCGGTAGATGAAAAACTGTTTTTT

j_gene: TRBJ1-2
d_gene: NA
v_gene: TRBV7-9
CDR3aa: CASRRGGPSTNYGYTF
CDR3nt: TGTGCCAGCAGAAGGGGGGGCCCCTCGACAAACTATGGCTACACCTTC

j_gene: TRBJ2-5
d_gene: TRBD2
v_gene: TRBV4-1
CDR3aa: CASSQNGLAGGGETQYF
CDR3nt: TGCGCCAGCAGCCAAAACGGACTAGCGGGGGGAGGAGAGACCCAGTACTTC